This T cell receptor (beta chain) was found in a study of blood T cell repertoires in COVID-19. For the study at large: Sources were T cells, B-cell-depleted T cells, or PBMCs; the material itself was cDNA or gDNA.

Profiling relied on immunoSEQ multiplex PCR, and the TCRdb table lists in-frame clones only, not all of them. Here the sample spans some 330,000 clones, over 80% being singletons. A total of 15 residues make up the CDR3, ends included. Germline-derived CDR1 and CDR2 are LGHDT and YNNKEL (reference sequence). With respect to this clone: Because the CDR3's place on the DNA is in doubt, the DNA is left out and the CDR3 is given as listed by TCRdb.

In terms of age and location, participants ranged from about 18 to 100 years and lived in about 25 US areas. The V call is TRBV3-1 (or the pseudogene TRBV3-2), the J call TRBJ1-2; TRBD1 is the table's D call and was not checked against the DNA. Sequences were obtained from PBMCs or T cells enriched from blood (not recorded which). This receptor was taken from a man between 25 and 39 years old who had recovered from COVID-19. The CDR3: CASSPTGGFGNGYTF.